This T cell receptor beta chain was retrieved from a study of cytomegalovirus exposure and HLA in healthy donors. This clone was observed a handful of times. The CDR3 covers 16 residues. V shed 4 bases and J 5 bases; nucleotides not matched to a gene: 8. The germline CDR1 and CDR2 sequences are SGHNT and YYREEE (reference sequence). It was with 60 Vbeta and 13 Jbeta primers that the PCR ran. This table comes from immunoSEQ multiplex PCR, and its TCRdb copy is limited to in-frame clones, with some not included. The repertoire holds approximately 170,000 clones, 76% seen once, with around 0.71% in the top ten.

V is TRBV5-4 and J is TRBJ2-5; 13 bases agree with TRBD2. This sequence originates from a female donor in good health and CMV-seronegative. The sample consisted of PBMCs. The CDR3 loop is CASSRTSGGPGETQYF. The CDR3 bases are TGTGCCAGCAGCCGGACTAGCGGGGGACCAGGGGAGACCCAGTACTTC.